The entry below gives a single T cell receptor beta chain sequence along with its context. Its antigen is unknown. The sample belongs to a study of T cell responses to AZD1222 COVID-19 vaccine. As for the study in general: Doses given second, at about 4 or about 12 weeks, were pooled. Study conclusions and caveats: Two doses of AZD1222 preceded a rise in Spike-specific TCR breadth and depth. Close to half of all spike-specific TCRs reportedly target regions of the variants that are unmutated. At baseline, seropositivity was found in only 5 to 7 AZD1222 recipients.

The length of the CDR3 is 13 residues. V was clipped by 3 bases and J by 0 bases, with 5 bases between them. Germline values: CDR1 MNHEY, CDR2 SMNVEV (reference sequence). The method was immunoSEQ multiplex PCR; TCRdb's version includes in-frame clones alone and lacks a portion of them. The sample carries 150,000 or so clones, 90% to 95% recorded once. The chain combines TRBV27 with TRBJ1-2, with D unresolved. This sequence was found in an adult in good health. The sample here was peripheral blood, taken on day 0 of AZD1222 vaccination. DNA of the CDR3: TGTGCCAGCAGTTTTACATCTAACTATGGCTACACCTTC. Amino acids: CASSFTSNYGYTF.